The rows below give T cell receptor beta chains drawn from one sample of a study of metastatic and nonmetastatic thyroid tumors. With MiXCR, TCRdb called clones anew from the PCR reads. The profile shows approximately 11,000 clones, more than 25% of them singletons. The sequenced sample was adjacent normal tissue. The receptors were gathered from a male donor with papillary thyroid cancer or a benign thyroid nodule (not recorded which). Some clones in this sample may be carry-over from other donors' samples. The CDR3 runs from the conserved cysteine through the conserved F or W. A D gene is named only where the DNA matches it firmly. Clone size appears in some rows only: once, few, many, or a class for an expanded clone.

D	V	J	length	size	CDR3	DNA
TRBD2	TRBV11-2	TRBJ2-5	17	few	CASSPGLAGVGRETQYF	TGTGCCAGCAGCCCCGGACTAGCGGGAGTTGGGAGGGAGACCCAGTACTTC
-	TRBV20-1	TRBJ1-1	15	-	CSASTGMELNTEAFF	TGCAGTGCTAGTACAGGGATGGAGTTGAACACTGAAGCTTTCTTT
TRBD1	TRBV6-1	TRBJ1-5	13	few	CASSAQTGKYLNF	TGTGCCAGCAGTGCCCAGACAGGGAAATATTTGAATTTT
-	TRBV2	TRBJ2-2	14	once	CASSRSSNTGELFF	TGTGCCAGCAGCAGGAGCTCGAACACCGGGGAGCTGTTTTTT
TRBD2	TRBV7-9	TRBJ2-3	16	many	CASSLGGGRAADTQYF	TGTGCCAGCAGCTTAGGAGGCGGGAGGGCCGCGGATACGCAGTATTTT
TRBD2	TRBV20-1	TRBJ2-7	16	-	CSARGGLAPSSYEQYF	TGCAGTGCTAGAGGTGGACTAGCGCCGAGCTCCTACGAGCAGTACTTC
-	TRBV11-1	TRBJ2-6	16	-	CASSQSGQGGANVLTF	TGTGCCAGCAGCCAGAGCGGGCAGGGTGGGGCCAACGTCCTGACTTTC
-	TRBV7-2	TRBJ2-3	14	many	CASSLEGVTDTQYF	TGTGCCAGCAGCTTAGAGGGTGTTACAGATACGCAGTATTTT
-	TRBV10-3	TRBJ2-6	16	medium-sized	CAISESPPSGANVLTF	TGTGCCATCAGTGAGTCGCCTCCCTCTGGGGCCAACGTCCTGACTTTC
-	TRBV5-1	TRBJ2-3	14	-	CASSPRSKTDTQYF	TGCGCCAGCAGTCCGCGCTCCAAAACAGATACGCAGTATTTT
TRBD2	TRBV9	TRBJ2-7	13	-	CASSVGGRNEQYF	TGTGCCAGCAGCGTAGGCGGGAGAAACGAGCAGTACTTC
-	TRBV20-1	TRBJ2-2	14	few	CSAREGGNTGELFF	TGCAGTGCTAGGGAGGGGGGGAACACCGGGGAGCTGTTTTTT
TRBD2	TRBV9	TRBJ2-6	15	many	CASSVSGSGANVLTF	TGTGCCAGCAGCGTTAGCGGGTCTGGGGCCAACGTCCTGACTTTC